This entry lists 27 T cell receptor beta chains sequenced from one sample in a study of T cells after yellow fever vaccination. Each CDR3 protein gets one entry after TCRdb re-called the 5' RACE reads with MiXCR. Counted here are about 220,000 distinct CDR3 sequences, roughly 6.3% occurring once; the ten biggest clones make up 1.1%. Sequenced here: CD4+ T cells sorted from PBMCs, sampled on the day of the yellow fever booster vaccination. Receptor source: a man aged 30 to 39 who received the YFV17D yellow fever vaccine.

The table lists this clonotype with a few counts. The V call is TRBV7-9, the J call TRBJ2-3, with D perhaps TRBD1 (5 bases). CDR1 is SEHNR and CDR2 is FQNEAQ in the germline V gene (reference sequence). The CDR3 sequence is 14 residues long. The V and J ends lost 2 bases and 3 bases respectively, with 9 bases between them. The CDR3 DNA follows: TGTGCCAGCAGCTTACATCAGGGAACAGATACGCAGTATTTT. It codes for CASSLHQGTDTQYF.

This clonotype was observed a handful of times. J is TRBJ2-3 and V is TRBV20-1, with 9 bases that match TRBD2. Germline V gene lookup returns CDR1 DFQATT and CDR2 SNEGSKA (reference sequence). The CDR3 has 14 amino acids. Trimming removed 7 bases from V and 4 bases from J; junction bases left unmatched: 9. The CDR3 DNA reads TGCAGTGGGGGGGGACTAGCAGCGGCAGATACGCAGTATTTT. It specifies CSGGGLAAADTQYF.

In its sample, this clonotype was seen many times. V gene TRBV21-1 combines with J gene TRBJ2-2; the DNA was not compared with TRBD2, the D call given in the table. TRBV21-1 is classified as a pseudogene. CDR3 length equals 15 residues. Written as DNA, the CDR3 is TGTGCCAGCAGCAAAACCGATGGAGGTGCCGGGGAGCTGTTTTTT. It codes for CASSKTDGGAGELFF.

The J gene is TRBJ2-1, the V gene TRBV5-1, with D perhaps assigned TRBD1 or TRBD2 (5 bases each). The germline gives CDR1 SGHRS, CDR2 YFSETQ. CDR3 size: 14 residues. Trimming left V 4 bases short and J 8 bases short, with 16 bases between. For the CDR3, the DNA is TGCGCCAGCAGCCTAGGGACGCCGGGCGATGAGCAGTTCTTC. Amino acid sequence: CASSLGTPGDEQFF.

This clonotype was observed many times. The V call is TRBV6-5, the J call TRBJ2-3; D unclear. V dropped 4 bases and J dropped 8 bases, with 19 bases sitting between them. The CDR3 is made up of 15 amino acids. CDR1 and CDR2 (germline): MNHEY, SVGAGI. CDR3 in DNA: TGTGCCAGCAGTTCGCGACGGGCACTTTCGGGTACGCAGTATTTT. It codes for CASSSRRALSGTQYF.

The chain employs TRBV6-5 and TRBJ1-1; D unresolved. Between the trimmed V and J ends, which lost 2 bases and 11 bases, there was a span of 15 bases. The germline gives CDR1 MNHEY, CDR2 SVGAGI. This CDR3 has 13 residues. CDR3 loop: CASSYRDPRGAFF. CDR3 coding DNA: TGTGCCAGCAGTTACCGGGATCCTCGAGGGGCTTTCTTT.

This clonotype was detected many times. The junction differs from germline at one of its ends, possibly a read error. The V and J genes are TRBV12-3 or TRBV12-4 and TRBJ2-5, with D hard to call. This CDR3 has 11 amino acids. This CDR3 is CASSLEVTQEF. The CDR3 DNA reads TGTGCCAGCAGTTTAGAAGTCACCCAGGAATTC.

This clonotype was seen at least ten times. This chain links TRBV5-1 with TRBJ2-5, with TRBD2 matching 12 bases. Germline CDR1 is SGHRS and CDR2 is YFSETQ. V dropped 4 bases and J dropped 9; count of bases not matched to a gene: 10. CDR3 length: 15 residues. The CDR3 bases are TGCGCCAGCAGCCCGACTAGCGGGGGCCTTGGGGCCCAGTACTTC. It codes for CASSPTSGGLGAQYF.

The genes are TRBV9 and TRBJ1-2; D ambiguous. The length of the CDR3 is 12 residues. Germline lookup yields CDR1 SGDLS and CDR2 YYNGEE. V was shortened by 3 bases and J by 6 bases, with 9 bases between the two germline ends. The CDR3 loop reads CASSAGYDGYTF. The CDR3 DNA reads as TGTGCCAGCAGCGCCGGGTACGATGGCTACACCTTC. Full variable domain (rest looked up from reference TRBV9 and TRBJ1-2): DSGVTQTPKHLITATGQRVTLRCSPRSGDLSVYWYQQSLDQGLQFLIQYYNGEERAKGNILERFSAQQFPDLHSELNLSSLELGDSALYFCASSAGYDGYTFGSGTRLTVV.

Only a few counts were recorded for this clonotype. The V call is TRBV20-1, the J call TRBJ2-2, with D tentatively TRBD2 (6 bases). V lost 3 bases and J 4 bases, leaving 6 bases between the germline ends. Looked up from germline, CDR1 is DFQATT and CDR2 is SNEGSKA (reference sequence). The CDR3 loop spans 12 amino acids. The CDR3 protein is CSARRGTGELFF. The CDR3 coding sequence is TGCAGTGCTAGGCGGGGCACCGGGGAGCTGTTTTTT.

Ten or more counts support this clonotype. This chain connects TRBV5-8 to TRBJ2-3; a weak D match, TRBD2 (6 bases). With 0 bases removed from V and 2 bases from J, the gap between germline ends came to 7 bases. Germline V gene data show CDR1 as SGHTS and CDR2 as YDEGEE. The CDR3 sequence is 14 residues long. In DNA, the CDR3 is TGTGCCAGCAGCTTGGAACTAGCCACAGATACGCAGTATTTT. Translated: CASSLELATDTQYF.

The rearrangement joins TRBV7-4 to TRBJ2-7; TRBD2 matches 15 bases. The V gene's germline CDR1 is SGHVT and CDR2 SQSDAQ. CDR3 length: 17 residues. The V segment lost 5 bases and the J segment 6 bases; nucleotides outside the gene matches: 11. Here the CDR3 DNA reads TGTGCCAGCAGCGGAAGGACTAGCGGGAGGGACCCTCTCGAGCAGTACTTC. Residues: CASSGRTSGRDPLEQYF.

To note about this clonotype: This may stem from a read error, because a much larger clone lies one nucleotide away. The gene calls are TRBV7-3 and TRBJ2-1, with 8 bases lining up with TRBD2. The CDR3 runs to 13 residues. CDR1 is SGHTA, CDR2 FQGTGA, per germline. Trimming removed 5 bases from V and 8 bases from J; junction bases left unmatched: 5. CDR3 sequence reads: CASSPGGEYEQFF. The DNA of the CDR3 is TGTGCCAGCAGCCCGGGGGGGGAGTATGAGCAGTTCTTC.

As concerns this clonotype: The junction shows a germline mismatch at one end, possibly a read error. This sequence joins TRBV7-9 and TRBJ2-7, with D uncertain. The CDR3 loop spans 11 amino acids. From germline, CDR1 is SEHNR and CDR2 FQNEAQ (reference sequence). The CDR3 DNA reads TGTGCCATCAGCTCTTACTACGAGCAGTACTTC. Protein: CAISSYYEQYF.

In this sample, this clonotype turned up a few times. The chain joins TRBV12-3 or TRBV12-4 to TRBJ2-7, with 10 bases lining up with TRBD2. The CDR3 is 14 amino acids. V lost 3 bases, J lost 6 bases, and 5 bases stayed unmatched. The CDR3 region is CASSLSSGSAEQYF. The CDR3 DNA reads TGTGCCAGCAGTTTGTCTAGCGGGAGTGCCGAGCAGTACTTC.

There are a few counts of this clonotype. The V call is TRBV5-5, the J call TRBJ2-2; 8 bases agree with TRBD2. The CDR3 extends over 16 amino acids. From germline, CDR1 is SGHKS and CDR2 YYEKEE (reference sequence). V gave up 0 bases and J gave up 7 bases; unmatched junction bases: 8. The CDR3 DNA sequence: TGTGCCAGCAGCTTGGTTGCGGGAGGTCTAGTCGGGGAGCTGTTTTTT. Translated: CASSLVAGGLVGELFF.

This clonotype has only a few counts. The chain recombines TRBV4-2 with TRBJ2-4; 10 nucleotides line up with TRBD1. Trimming cost V 5 bases and J 1 base; bases outside gene matches: 8. The germline CDR1 and CDR2 sequences are LGHNA and YNFKEQ. CDR3 length: 17 residues. DNA of the CDR3: TGTGCCAGCAGCGTACAATTGGGACAGGGGGCCAAAAACATTCAGTACTTC. Translated: CASSVQLGQGAKNIQYF.

In this sample, this clonotype turned up a few times. The V and J genes are TRBV11-1 and TRBJ2-7; 10 bases fit TRBD1. V lost 5 bases, J lost 2 bases, and 6 bases stayed unmatched. The CDR3 consists of 15 residues. The germline CDR1 and CDR2 sequences are SGHAT and FQDESV (reference sequence). CDR3 in amino acids: CASSVGQGNTYEQYF. The CDR3 DNA sequence: TGTGCCAGCAGCGTGGGACAGGGGAACACCTACGAGCAGTACTTC.

The table lists this clonotype with many counts. This chain uses TRBV5-1 with TRBJ2-3, with a possible D match to TRBD2 (5 bases). Trimming pared 0 bases from V and 7 bases from J, leaving 12 bases between. This CDR3 contains 14 residues. The germline gives CDR1 SGHRS, CDR2 YFSETQ. CDR3 DNA sequence: TGCGCCAGCAGCTTGGCCGAGGGTAAGAATACGCAGTATTTT. Amino acids: CASSLAEGKNTQYF.

The chain links TRBV28 to TRBJ2-1; no clear D. Germline assignment: CDR1 MDHEN and CDR2 SYDVKM. The V end was cut by 6 bases, the J end by 6 bases, with 18 bases between. The CDR3 covers 15 residues. CDR3 sequence (DNA): TGTGCCAGCAGCCTGCTAGTCCCCCCGCGCAATGAGCAGTTCTTC. Its protein is CASSLLVPPRNEQFF. Drawing the rest from reference TRBV28 and TRBJ2-1, the complete variable domain is DVKVTQSSRYLVKRTGEKVFLECVQDMDHENMFWYRQDPGLGLRLIYFSYDVKMKEKGDIPEGYSVSREKKERFSLILESASTNQTSMYLCASSLLVPPRNEQFFGPGTRLTVL.

V gene TRBV5-1 combines with J gene TRBJ2-3; D tentatively fits TRBD1 or TRBD2 (5 bases each). Deletions cut 4 bases from V and 2 bases from J, with 14 bases between. Germline lookup yields CDR1 SGHRS and CDR2 YFSETQ. The CDR3 is 15 residues long. The CDR3 nucleotides read TGCGCCAGCAGCAGAGGGGAAATAATCACAGATACGCAGTATTTT. Its translation is CASSRGEIITDTQYF.

This clonotype occurred a few times. V and J are TRBV30 and TRBJ2-7; the D gene could be TRBD1 or TRBD2 (5 bases each). CDR1 GTSNPN and CDR2 SVGIG come from the germline V gene (reference sequence). V lost 3 bases, J lost 3 bases, and 9 bases lay in between. The CDR3 extends over 12 amino acids. The CDR3 nucleotides read TGTGCCTGGAGCCCGGGGCACTACGAGCAGTACTTC. Protein: CAWSPGHYEQYF.

The V call is TRBV20-1, the J call TRBJ1-5; D unresolved. V shed 5 bases and J shed 6 bases, with 20 bases lying between them. This CDR3 comprises 15 residues. Germline loops: CDR1 DFQATT, CDR2 SNEGSKA (reference sequence). CDR3 protein: CSAFPGSRATQPQHF. The CDR3 DNA is TGCAGTGCTTTCCCGGGATCAAGAGCCACTCAGCCCCAGCATTTT.

This clonotype was picked up many times. V and J are TRBV29-1 and TRBJ2-1; 9 bases agree with TRBD1. Germline assignment: CDR1 SQVTM and CDR2 ANQGSEA. The trim removed 7 bases at V and 6 bases at J, leaving 4 bases unmatched. CDR3 length: 12 amino acids. The CDR3 loop is CSADRGGNEQFF. In DNA form, the CDR3 reads TGCAGCGCTGACAGGGGGGGCAATGAGCAGTTCTTC.

This clonotype was detected many times. The chain uses TRBV3-1 and TRBJ2-7; D is tentatively TRBD1 or TRBD2 (6 bases each). Looked up from germline, CDR1 is LGHDT and CDR2 is YNNKEL (reference sequence). V lost 6 bases and J 4 bases, leaving 19 bases between the germline ends. The CDR3 consists of 15 residues. The CDR3 region has the DNA TGTGCCAGCAGTCGCCCCGGGGGCGCAAGGTACGAGCAGTACTTC. It encodes CASSRPGGARYEQYF.

CDR3 amino acids: CAIGTGVNSPLHF. The CDR3 DNA reads TGTGCCATCGGTACAGGGGTAAATTCACCCCTCCACTTT. The chain has TRBV10-3 and TRBJ1-6; 7 nucleotides match TRBD1. The CDR3 is 13 amino acids. Trimming cost V 8 bases and J 7 bases; bases outside gene matches: 5. Per the germline V gene, CDR1 is ENHRY and CDR2 is SYGVKD.

The chain combines TRBV7-2 with TRBJ2-7, with D unresolved. Germline V CDR1 and CDR2: SGHTA, FQGNSA. The CDR3 runs 14 residues. Trimming took off 4 bases at V and 4 bases at J, with 14 bases between the two ends. The CDR3 reads CASSSRQLLYEQYF. The CDR3 region has the DNA TGTGCCAGCAGCTCCCGCCAACTACTATACGAGCAGTACTTC.